This T cell receptor beta chain was obtained from a study of blood T cell repertoires in COVID-19. Study-wide context: PBMCs, B-cell-depleted T cells, or T cells provided the cDNA or gDNA that made up the material.

In germline, CDR1 is SNHLY, CDR2 FYNNEI. This CDR3 contains 15 residues. V lost 5 bases to trimming and J lost 8 bases; unmatched junction nucleotides: 9. The data were produced by immunoSEQ multiplex PCR, yet TCRdb's version contains in-frame clones alone and is incomplete. This table has about 77,000 clones, around 90% appearing once. J is TRBJ1-4 and V is TRBV2; TRBD1 aligns across 9 bases. The sequence was collected from an elderly woman with active or convalescent COVID-19. Specimen: peripheral blood. The DNA of the CDR3 is TGTGCCAGCAGTTCTAGGGACAGGGTGGGGGAAAAACTGTTTTTT. Encoded protein: CASSSRDRVGEKLFF.